This T cell receptor beta chain came from a study of blood T cells in healthy people across ages. General observations from the study: Compared with aged donors, long-lived donors showed fewer expanded clones, suggesting selection. The CMV status of each donor remained undetermined, and this could have confounded shifts in expanded clonotypes. Underestimates were what the diversity estimates from one million T cells were considered to be.

Germline CDR1 reads MGHRA; CDR2 reads YSYEKL. This CDR3 contains 16 residues. V dropped 4 bases and J dropped 13 bases, with 28 bases sitting between them. Points on this clonotype: Its matching antigen is unknown.

For the second PCR, which ran for roughly 7 to 11 cycles, a sample-barcoded 5' primer and a J-beta primer mix were used. TCRdb recomputed calls from the 5' RACE reads with MiXCR, one row per CDR3 protein. The sample lists approximately 850,000 distinct CDR3 sequences; about three fifths were seen once. The chain joins TRBV4-1 to TRBJ2-5; D may correspond to TRBD1 or TRBD2 (5 bases each). The sample comprised blood. This sequence was found in a man aged 25 to 45 in good health. The CDR3 coding sequence is TGCGCCAGCAGCCCGACGCAAAACGGGGCCTATTACGAGCGGTACTTC. Translating gives CASSPTQNGAYYERYF.